The next 21 T cell receptor beta chains were all read from a single sample in a study of OX40 agonist ivuxolimab in advanced cancers. Sequenced by immunoSEQ multiplex PCR; TCRdb stores in-frame clones only, minus some. The repertoire holds approximately 62,000 clones, with 90% to 95% as singletons. Source: CD4+ or CD8+ T cells sorted from blood, taken in a trial of the OX40 agonist ivuxolimab. The receptors were gathered from an adult with an advanced solid tumor such as melanoma, head and neck, liver or kidney cancer.

This chain links TRBV6-5 with TRBJ1-1; no clear D gene. CDR3 length: 15 amino acids. Germline CDR1 MNHEY, CDR2 SVGAGI. V dropped 2 bases and J dropped 4 bases, with 14 bases sitting between them. CDR3 bases: TGTGCCAGCAGTTACAGGGCTGGGTTTGGCACTGAAGCTTTCTTT. Translated: CASSYRAGFGTEAFF.

The chain employs TRBV11-3 and TRBJ2-1; TRBD2 matches 7 bases. J gave up 1 base and V 0 bases, and 0 bases lay outside the gene matches. CDR3 size: 15 residues. Germline CDR1 SGHNT, CDR2 YENEEA. The CDR3 nucleotides are TGTGCCAGCAGCTTAGATAGCGGGTCCTACAATGAGCAGTTCTTC. It encodes CASSLDSGSYNEQFF.

Comments on this clone: One end of the junction varies from germline; a read error may be responsible. V is TRBV11-2 and J is TRBJ2-3, with D possibly TRBD2 on 6 matching bases. This CDR3 has 16 residues. Germline V CDR1 and CDR2: SGHAT, FQNNGV. The CDR3 nucleotides are TGTGCCAGCAGTTTAGGGGTCGCGGGGCTCACAGATACGCAGTATTTT. Translated: CASSLGVAGLTDTQYF.

The V and J genes are TRBV5-6 and TRBJ1-1; unclear D gene. The germline V gene has CDR1 SGHDT and CDR2 YYEEEE. CDR3 length equals 11 residues. V lost 2 bases to trimming and J lost 5 bases, with 4 bases between them. The CDR3 sequence: CASSFGTEAFF. DNA of the CDR3: TGTGCCAGCAGCTTTGGTACTGAAGCTTTCTTT.

The rearrangement uses TRBV11-2 and TRBJ1-4, with no clear D. The V gene lost 4 bases and the J gene lost 8 bases, with 14 bases spanning the gap. CDR1 and CDR2 from the germline V gene are SGHAT and FQNNGV. The CDR3 has 14 residues. The DNA of the CDR3 is TGTGCCAGCAGCTCATTACTGGGGAAGGAAAAACTGTTTTTT. Protein sequence: CASSSLLGKEKLFF.

The genes are TRBV19 and TRBJ2-1; possible D gene TRBD2, 5 bases. The CDR3 is 15 residues long. V lost 7 bases and J lost 1, with 14 bases in between. Germline values: CDR1 LNHDA, CDR2 SQIVND (reference sequence). The CDR3 loop is CASNPGSKSYNEQFF. CDR3 nucleotide sequence: TGTGCCAGTAACCCGGGATCGAAATCCTACAATGAGCAGTTCTTC.

The chain is built from TRBV29-1 and TRBJ2-7; D unresolved. This CDR3 spans 13 amino acids. Germline loops: CDR1 SQVTM, CDR2 ANQGSEA. V dropped 0 bases and J dropped 6 bases, with 12 bases sitting between them. In DNA form, the CDR3 reads TGCAGCGTTGAAGAGTACCAGGACGGCGAGCAGTACTTC. Translation: CSVEEYQDGEQYF.

The V call is TRBV27, the J call TRBJ2-1, with D hard to call. V was cut by 2 bases and J by 4 bases, with 12 bases left in between. Germline V gives CDR1 MNHEY, CDR2 SMNVEV (reference sequence). The CDR3 covers 15 residues. CDR3 in amino acids: CASSLVGLRYNEQFF. The CDR3 DNA reads as TGTGCCAGCAGTTTAGTGGGGTTACGGTACAATGAGCAGTTCTTC.

The V and J genes are TRBV11-2 and TRBJ2-4; the D gene is possibly TRBD2 (7 bases). Germline V gives CDR1 SGHAT, CDR2 FQNNGV. The CDR3 has 18 amino acids. V was trimmed by 6 bases and J by 0 bases, leaving 21 bases between them. Written as DNA, the CDR3 is TGTGCCAGCAGTCTGATGGGGGGGGCCTTTCTAGCCAAAAACATTCAGTACTTC. Its protein product is CASSLMGGAFLAKNIQYF. Using reference TRBV11-2 and TRBJ2-4 for the parts outside the CDR3, the full variable domain is EAGVAQSPRYKIIEKRQSVAFWCNPISGHATLYWYQQILGQGPKLLIQFQNNGVVDDSQLPKDRFSAERLKGVDSTLKIQPAKLEDSAVYLCASSLMGGAFLAKNIQYFGAGTRLSVL.

This chain joins TRBV7-6 and TRBJ1-1; a weak D match, TRBD1 (5 bases). The CDR3 is 16 residues long. V lost 4 bases and J lost 0, with 15 bases in between. Per the germline V gene, CDR1 is SGHVS and CDR2 is FNYEAQ. The CDR3: CASSSEGEGLNTEAFF. CDR3 bases: TGTGCCAGCAGCTCAGAGGGAGAGGGGTTGAACACTGAAGCTTTCTTT.

V usage is TRBV10-3 and J usage is TRBJ1-2; maybe TRBD1 (5 bases). The CDR3 length is 13 residues. CDR1 and CDR2 (germline): ENHRY, SYGVKD. Deletions cut 0 bases from V and 4 bases from J, with 6 bases between. DNA of the CDR3: TGTGCCATCAGTGAGTCCGACAGCTATGGCTACACCTTC. Protein product: CAISESDSYGYTF.

This clone appeared a single time. The V call is TRBV4-1, the J call TRBJ1-6; D ambiguous. The V gene's germline CDR1 is MGHRA and CDR2 YSYEKL. The CDR3 contains 15 residues. V gave up 1 base and J gave up 0 bases, with 4 bases separating them. The chain's CDR3 is CASSQAPSYNSPLHF. For the CDR3, the DNA is TGCGCCAGCAGCCAAGCACCCTCCTATAATTCACCCCTCCACTTT.

The chain combines TRBV4-1 with TRBJ1-6, with TRBD1 as a possible D gene (6 bases). The CDR3 has 17 residues. Germline values: CDR1 MGHRA, CDR2 YSYEKL. V dropped 0 bases and J dropped 5 bases, with 14 bases sitting between them. The CDR3 loop is CASSQEGGVVDNSPLHF. In DNA form, the CDR3 reads TGCGCCAGCAGCCAAGAAGGGGGGGTAGTCGATAATTCACCCCTCCACTTT.

The chain combines TRBV7-9 with TRBJ2-7; D is undetermined. In germline, CDR1 is SEHNR, CDR2 FQNEAQ (reference sequence). V was pared by 5 bases and J by 2 bases, with 13 bases between. The CDR3 spans 14 residues. The CDR3: CASSQLTIPYEQYF. As DNA, the CDR3 is TGTGCCAGCAGCCAATTGACAATCCCCTACGAGCAGTACTTC.

This clone was detected once. The chain couples TRBV6-1 to TRBJ1-2; D remains ambiguous. The germline V gene has CDR1 MNHNS and CDR2 SASEGT. V shed 0 bases and J shed 6 bases, with 11 bases lying between them. The CDR3 runs to 14 residues. The CDR3 nucleotides read TGTGCCAGCAGTGAAGCACAAACTCGGAATGGCTACACCTTC. Encoded protein: CASSEAQTRNGYTF.

The CDR3 nucleotides are TGTGCCATCAGGGACCAGGCAGGGGCGAACACTGAAGCTTTCTTT. It specifies CAIRDQAGANTEAFF. V is TRBV10-3 and J is TRBJ1-1; D may be TRBD1 (6 bases). The V gene's germline CDR1 is ENHRY and CDR2 SYGVKD. V shed 6 bases and J shed 1 base, with 15 bases lying between them. This CDR3 is built from 15 residues.

The chain uses TRBV6-5 and TRBJ2-3; D is unresolved. The CDR3 sequence is 13 residues long. Germline V CDR1 and CDR2: MNHEY, SVGAGI. V gave up 4 bases and J gave up 4 bases, with 9 bases separating them. In nucleotides, the CDR3 is TGTGCCAGCAGTTCCCCGGGTTCAGATACGCAGTATTTT. Translating gives CASSSPGSDTQYF.

J is TRBJ2-7 and V is TRBV5-5; weak D call: TRBD1 (6 bases). This CDR3 spans 15 amino acids. The germline V gene has CDR1 SGHKS and CDR2 YYEKEE (reference sequence). V was shortened by 1 base and J by 3 bases, with 14 bases between the two germline ends. CDR3 sequence reads: CASSLRTVESYEQYF. The CDR3 DNA follows: TGTGCCAGCAGCTTGCGGACAGTAGAAAGCTACGAGCAGTACTTC.

V is TRBV11-1 and J is TRBJ2-5; no firm D call. The germline V gene encodes CDR1 SGHAT and CDR2 FQDESV (reference sequence). The CDR3 has 16 amino acids. V lost 4 bases and J 3 bases, leaving 18 bases between the germline ends. The DNA for the CDR3 is TGTGCCAGCAGCTCCCGGTGGGCAGAGGCAGAAGAGACCCAGTACTTC. Translating it yields CASSSRWAEAEETQYF.

This chain joins TRBV19 and TRBJ2-7, with no clear D. V was cut by 3 bases and J by 0 bases, with 12 bases left in between. The germline gives CDR1 LNHDA, CDR2 SQIVND (reference sequence). The CDR3 contains 15 residues. This chain's CDR3 is CASSITSASSYEQYF. The CDR3 coding sequence is TGTGCCAGTAGTATTACCAGCGCGAGCTCCTACGAGCAGTACTTC.

The J gene is TRBJ1-4, the V gene TRBV7-9, with D maybe TRBD1 (5 bases). The V gene lost 3 bases and the J gene lost 5 bases, with 13 bases spanning the gap. Germline V gene sequence: CDR1 SEHNR, CDR2 FQNEAQ (reference sequence). The CDR3 sequence is 15 residues long. CDR3 DNA: TGTGCCAGCAGCTTGTCTATCAGGGACAATGAAAAACTGTTTTTT. Translation: CASSLSIRDNEKLFF. The entire variable domain, with the rest obtained from reference TRBV7-9 and TRBJ1-4, is as follows: DTGVSQNPRHKITKRGQNVTFRCDPISEHNRLYWYRQTLGQGPEFLTYFQNEAQLEKSRLLSDRFSAERPKGSFSTLEIQRTEQGDSAMYLCASSLSIRDNEKLFFGSGTQLSVL.